This record looks at one T cell receptor (beta chain) sequence and its context. The count of this clone is one. Its antigen target is currently unknown. Base qualities are not provided; no much larger clone lies one nucleotide away. Reading the germline V gene (reference sequence) gives CDR1 GTSNPN and CDR2 SVGIG. From the cysteine through the phenylalanine, the CDR3 covers 11 amino acids. The CDR3 DNA has 33 bases and is translated from base 1. V is cut by 2 bases and J by 8 bases, and the space between the germline ends is 9 bases. Unstimulated PBMCs, after thawing, were stained for CD3, CD4 and CD8 and then FACS-sorted into CD3+CD4+ and CD3+CD8+ populations. Randomization to immunosuppression withdrawal applied to every one of the 8 studied subjects. Genomic DNA was isolated with the Qiagen DNeasy Blood and Tissue Kit. High-throughput TCRbeta CDR3 sequencing of frozen genomic DNA was performed by immunoSEQ, with PCR amplification, mapping, bias correction and internal controls included. The authors processed their data as follows. Only productive rearrangements were retained, and each unique TCRbeta sequence was defined by its CDR3 nucleotide sequence together with its V and J gene. For classification of a sequence as donor-reactive, at least 5-fold expansion in CFSE-low cells relative to unstimulated pre-transplant cells and a frequency of at least 0.01% were required. Minimum frequency thresholds were set for each subject on the basis of the unstimulated sample with the lowest template count, so that a detection power of at least 90% was ensured. Jensen-Shannon divergence between the top 1000 TCRbeta sequences post- versus pre-transplant served as the measure of repertoire turnover. Two-sided Fisher's exact tests were used to test for changes in the detection of donor-reactive sequences. The source is immuneACCESS, and TCRdb retained only in-frame sequences with V and J called. Part of the clones is not carried over; for the studies checked, unresolved V genes explain less than half of this, and the remainder is unexplained. V and J calls and clone size are given by that table; D and trimming were obtained from the DNA. The sample contains tens of thousands of clones, roughly 92% of them found a single time. 25% of the sample belongs to the ten largest clones.

This record comes from a study of T cell clones after liver transplantation (dated by TCRdb to the late 2010s). Describing the broader study: Samples were obtained from ITN030ST, a randomized trial in which withdrawal of immunosuppression was attempted within 2 years of liver transplantation. To count as tolerant, a recipient had to stay completely off immunosuppression for at least one year without liver enzymes climbing beyond twice the upper limit of normal. As an antigen-independent comparator for the donor-reactive sequences, third party-reactive TCRbeta sequences from pre-transplant MLRs were identified as well. Of the eight recipients, a few were HCV-positive, while the remaining recipients had been transplanted for non-autoimmune, non-viral indications. Blood samples were collected pre-transplant, then pre-randomization ahead of withdrawal, and finally post-randomization once withdrawal had either been completed or failed. Subjects received no induction therapy and standard immunosuppression until randomization at 12-24 months post-transplant. After a pre-transplant mixed lymphocyte reaction, TCRbeta sequencing was used to pinpoint donor-reactive T cell clones, which were subsequently tracked in post-transplant blood. The studied cohort comprised 8 liver transplant recipients, 3 classified as tolerant and 5 as non-tolerant. The investigation overall reported the following: Because allograft tissue specimens were not available, migration of donor-reactive T cells into the graft, rather than deletion, may have occurred. Low numbers of available donor cells limited the measurable donor-reactive repertoire in a couple of subjects. Once repertoire turnover was taken into account, donor-reactive detection showed a significant reduction for CD4 in 7 of 8 subjects and for CD8 in 8 of 8. The conclusions were preliminary, being limited by small, heterogeneous patient numbers and by non-standardized post-transplant time points. A greater decline was seen for donor-reactive sequences than for third party-reactive sequences, suggesting partial antigen-specific deletion unrelated to withdrawal success. Circulating donor-reactive CD4 TCRbeta sequences fell significantly post-transplant in 5 of 8 subjects, irrespective of tolerance or HCV status.

The V and J segments used are TRBV30 and TRBJ1-2, with the D gene not clear enough to name. The specimen was CD8+ T cells from blood, collected around 27 months after liver transplant. This clonotype originated in a human patient who received a liver transplant. Some T cells present after a transplant may be cells of the graft donor. The CDR3: CAWSNVRGYTF. The nucleotide sequence reads as follows: TGTGCCTGGAGTAATGTGCGCGGCTACACCTTC.